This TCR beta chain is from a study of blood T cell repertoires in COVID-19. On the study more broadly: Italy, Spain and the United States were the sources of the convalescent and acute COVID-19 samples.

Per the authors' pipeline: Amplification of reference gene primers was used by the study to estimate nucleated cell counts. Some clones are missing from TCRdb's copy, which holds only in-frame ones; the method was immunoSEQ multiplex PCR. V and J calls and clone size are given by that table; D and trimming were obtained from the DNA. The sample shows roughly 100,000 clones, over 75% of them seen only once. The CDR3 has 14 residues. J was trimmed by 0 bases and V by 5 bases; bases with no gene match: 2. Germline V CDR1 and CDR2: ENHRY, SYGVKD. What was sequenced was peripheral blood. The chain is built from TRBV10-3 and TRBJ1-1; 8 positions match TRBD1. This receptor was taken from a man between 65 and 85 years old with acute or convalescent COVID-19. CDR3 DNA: TGTGCCATCAGTAGGGGACAGGTGAACACTGAAGCTTTCTTT. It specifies CAISRGQVNTEAFF.